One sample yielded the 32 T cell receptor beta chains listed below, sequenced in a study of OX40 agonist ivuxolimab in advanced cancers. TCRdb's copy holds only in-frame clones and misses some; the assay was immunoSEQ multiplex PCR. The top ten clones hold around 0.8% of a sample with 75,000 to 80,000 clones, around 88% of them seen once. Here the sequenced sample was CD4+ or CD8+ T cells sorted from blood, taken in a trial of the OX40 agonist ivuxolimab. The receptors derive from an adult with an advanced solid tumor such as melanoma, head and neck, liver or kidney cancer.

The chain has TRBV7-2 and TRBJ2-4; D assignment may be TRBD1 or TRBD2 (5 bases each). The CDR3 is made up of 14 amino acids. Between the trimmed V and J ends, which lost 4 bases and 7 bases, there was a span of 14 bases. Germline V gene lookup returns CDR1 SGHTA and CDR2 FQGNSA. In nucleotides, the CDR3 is TGTGCCAGCAGCTCTCGGACAAGAGGGAACATTCAGTACTTC. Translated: CASSSRTRGNIQYF.

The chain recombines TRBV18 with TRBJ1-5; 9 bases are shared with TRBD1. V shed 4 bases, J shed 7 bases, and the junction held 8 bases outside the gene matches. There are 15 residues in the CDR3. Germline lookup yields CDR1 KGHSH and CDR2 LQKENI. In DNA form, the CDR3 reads TGTGCCAGCTCACGAAGACAGGGGGAAGACCAGCCCCAGCATTTT. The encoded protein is CASSRRQGEDQPQHF. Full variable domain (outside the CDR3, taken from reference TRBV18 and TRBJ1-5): NAGVMQNPRHLVRRRGQEARLRCSPMKGHSHVYWYRQLPEEGLKFMVYLQKENIIDESGMPKERFSAEFPKEGPSILRIQQVVRGDSAAYFCASSRRQGEDQPQHFGDGTRLSIL.

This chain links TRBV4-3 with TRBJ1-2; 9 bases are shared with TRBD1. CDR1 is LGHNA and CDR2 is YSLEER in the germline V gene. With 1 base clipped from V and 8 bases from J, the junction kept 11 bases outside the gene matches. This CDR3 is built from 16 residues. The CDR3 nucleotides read TGCGCCAGCAGCCAAGGGTTCGTACAGGGGGCGTCGGGCTACACCTTC. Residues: CASSQGFVQGASGYTF.

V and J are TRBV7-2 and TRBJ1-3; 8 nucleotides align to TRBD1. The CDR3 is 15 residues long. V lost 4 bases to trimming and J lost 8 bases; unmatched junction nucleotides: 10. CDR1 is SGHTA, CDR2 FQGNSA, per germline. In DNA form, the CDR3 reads TGTGCCAGCAGCTCATCCGGGACAGGAGTGGACACCATATATTTT. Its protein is CASSSSGTGVDTIYF.

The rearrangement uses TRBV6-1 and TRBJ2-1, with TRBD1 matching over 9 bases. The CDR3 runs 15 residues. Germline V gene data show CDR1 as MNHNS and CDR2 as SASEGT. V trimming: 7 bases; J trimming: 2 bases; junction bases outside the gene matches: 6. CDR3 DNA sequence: TGTGCCAGCACTAAGGACAGGGGTCCCTACAATGAGCAGTTCTTC. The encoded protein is CASTKDRGPYNEQFF.

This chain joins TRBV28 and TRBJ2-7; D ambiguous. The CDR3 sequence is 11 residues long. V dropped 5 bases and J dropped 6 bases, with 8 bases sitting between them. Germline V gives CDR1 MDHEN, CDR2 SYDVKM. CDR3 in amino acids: CASSLRSEQYF. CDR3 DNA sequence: TGTGCCAGCAGTCTTAGGTCCGAGCAGTACTTC.

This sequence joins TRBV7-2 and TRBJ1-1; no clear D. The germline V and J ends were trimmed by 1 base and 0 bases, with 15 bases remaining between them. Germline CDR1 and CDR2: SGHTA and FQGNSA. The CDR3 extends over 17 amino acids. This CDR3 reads CASSLGLGRSMNTEAFF. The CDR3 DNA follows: TGTGCCAGCAGCTTAGGTCTCGGCAGATCCATGAACACTGAAGCTTTCTTT.

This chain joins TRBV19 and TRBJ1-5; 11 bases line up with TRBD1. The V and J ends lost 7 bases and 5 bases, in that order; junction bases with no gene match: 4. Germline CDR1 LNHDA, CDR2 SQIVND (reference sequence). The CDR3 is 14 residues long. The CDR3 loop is CASKGGQGDQPQHF. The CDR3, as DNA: TGTGCCAGTAAGGGGGGACAGGGGGATCAGCCCCAGCATTTT.

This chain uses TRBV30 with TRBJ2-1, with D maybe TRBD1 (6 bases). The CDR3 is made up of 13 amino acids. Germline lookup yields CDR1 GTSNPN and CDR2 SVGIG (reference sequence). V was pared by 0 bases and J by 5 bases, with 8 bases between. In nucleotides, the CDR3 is TGTGCCTGGAGTGTAAGGACAGACAATGAGCAGTTCTTC. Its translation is CAWSVRTDNEQFF.

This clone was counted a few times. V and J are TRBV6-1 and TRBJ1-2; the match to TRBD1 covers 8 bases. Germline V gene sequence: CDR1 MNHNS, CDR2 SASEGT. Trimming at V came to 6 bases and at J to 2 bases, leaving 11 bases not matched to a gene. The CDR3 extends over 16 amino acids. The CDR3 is CASSEQGQASNYGYTF. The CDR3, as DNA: TGTGCCAGCAGCGAACAGGGACAGGCTTCGAACTATGGCTACACCTTC.

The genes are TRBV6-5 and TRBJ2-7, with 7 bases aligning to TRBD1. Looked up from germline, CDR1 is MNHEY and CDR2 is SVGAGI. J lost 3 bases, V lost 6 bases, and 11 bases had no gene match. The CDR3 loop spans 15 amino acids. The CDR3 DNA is TGTGCCAGCAGCCGAAAAACCAGGGGGAACTACGAGCAGTACTTC. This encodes CASSRKTRGNYEQYF.

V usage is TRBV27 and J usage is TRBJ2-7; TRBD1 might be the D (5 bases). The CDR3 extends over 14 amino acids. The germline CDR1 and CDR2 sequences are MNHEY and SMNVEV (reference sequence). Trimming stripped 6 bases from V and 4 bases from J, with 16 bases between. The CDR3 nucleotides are TGTGCCAGCAGCTCAGGGTACAGCTGGTACGAGCAGTACTTC. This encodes CASSSGYSWYEQYF.

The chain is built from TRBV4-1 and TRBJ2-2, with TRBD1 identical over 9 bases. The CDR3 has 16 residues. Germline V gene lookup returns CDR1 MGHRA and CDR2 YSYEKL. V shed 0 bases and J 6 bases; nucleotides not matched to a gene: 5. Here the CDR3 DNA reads TGCGCCAGCAGCCAAGATCCGAGACAGGGGGCCGGGGAGCTGTTTTTT. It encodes CASSQDPRQGAGELFF.

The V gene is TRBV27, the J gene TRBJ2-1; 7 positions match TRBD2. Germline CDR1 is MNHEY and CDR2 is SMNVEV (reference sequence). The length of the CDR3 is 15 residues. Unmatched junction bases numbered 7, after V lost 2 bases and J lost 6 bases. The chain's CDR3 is CASSLGASGGNEQFF. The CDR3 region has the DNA TGTGCCAGCAGTTTAGGGGCTAGCGGAGGCAATGAGCAGTTCTTC.

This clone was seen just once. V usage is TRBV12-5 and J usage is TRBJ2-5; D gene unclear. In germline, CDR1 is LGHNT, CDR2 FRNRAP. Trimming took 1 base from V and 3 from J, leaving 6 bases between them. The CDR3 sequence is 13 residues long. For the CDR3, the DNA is TGTGCTAGTGGTTTGGACCTCGAAGAGACCCAGTACTTC. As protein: CASGLDLEETQYF.

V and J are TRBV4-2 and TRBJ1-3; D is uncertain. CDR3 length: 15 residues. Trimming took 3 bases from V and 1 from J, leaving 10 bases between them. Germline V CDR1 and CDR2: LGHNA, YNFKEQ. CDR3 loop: CASSQERESGNTIYF. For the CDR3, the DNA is TGTGCCAGCAGCCAGGAGAGGGAGTCTGGAAACACCATATATTTT.

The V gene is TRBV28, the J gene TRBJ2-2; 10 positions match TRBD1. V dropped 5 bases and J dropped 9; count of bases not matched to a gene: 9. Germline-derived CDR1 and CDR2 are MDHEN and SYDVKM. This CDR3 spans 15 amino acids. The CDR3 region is CASSLAGTGARELFF. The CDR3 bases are TGTGCCAGCAGTCTTGCCGGGACAGGGGCAAGGGAGCTGTTTTTT.

The CDR3 DNA reads TGCGCCAGCAGCCAAGATAGCAATCAGCCCCAGCATTTT. It specifies CASSQDSNQPQHF. This chain links TRBV4-3 with TRBJ1-5; no reliable D call. The germline V gene encodes CDR1 LGHNA and CDR2 YSLEER. The V gene lost 0 bases and the J gene lost 0 bases, with 0 bases spanning the gap. There are 13 residues in the CDR3.

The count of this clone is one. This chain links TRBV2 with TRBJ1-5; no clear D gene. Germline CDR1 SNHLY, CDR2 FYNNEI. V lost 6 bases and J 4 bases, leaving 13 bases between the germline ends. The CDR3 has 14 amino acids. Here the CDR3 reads CASRDPGWNQPQHF. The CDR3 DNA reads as TGTGCCAGCAGAGACCCGGGTTGGAATCAGCCCCAGCATTTT.

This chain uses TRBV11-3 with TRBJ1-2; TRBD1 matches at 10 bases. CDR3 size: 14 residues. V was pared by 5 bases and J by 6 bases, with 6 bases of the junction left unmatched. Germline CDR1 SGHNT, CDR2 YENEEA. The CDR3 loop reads CASSQRQGANGYTF. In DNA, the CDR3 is TGTGCCAGCAGCCAACGACAGGGGGCGAATGGCTACACCTTC.

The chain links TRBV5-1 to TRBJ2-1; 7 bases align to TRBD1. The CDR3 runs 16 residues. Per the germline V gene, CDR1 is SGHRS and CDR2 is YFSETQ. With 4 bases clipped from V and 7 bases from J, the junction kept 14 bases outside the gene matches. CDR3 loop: CASSATGALIMNEQFF. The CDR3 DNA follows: TGCGCCAGCAGCGCTACAGGGGCATTGATTATGAATGAGCAGTTCTTC. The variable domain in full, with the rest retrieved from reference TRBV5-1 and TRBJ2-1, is KAGVTQTPRYLIKTRGQQVTLSCSPISGHRSVSWYQQTPGQGLQFLFEYFSETQRNKGNFPGRFSGRQFSNSRSEMNVSTLELGDSALYLCASSATGALIMNEQFFGPGTRLTVL.

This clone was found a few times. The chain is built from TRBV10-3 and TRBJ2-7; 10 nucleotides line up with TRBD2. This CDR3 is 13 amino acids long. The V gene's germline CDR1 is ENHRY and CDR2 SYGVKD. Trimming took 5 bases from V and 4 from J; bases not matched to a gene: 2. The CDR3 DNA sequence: TGTGCCATCAGTCCAGCGGGAGGGTACGAGCAGTACTTC. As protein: CAISPAGGYEQYF.

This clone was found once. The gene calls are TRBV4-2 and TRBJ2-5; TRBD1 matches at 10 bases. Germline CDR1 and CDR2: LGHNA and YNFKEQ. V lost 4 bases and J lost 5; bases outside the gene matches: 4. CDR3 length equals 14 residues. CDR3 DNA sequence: TGTGCCAGCAGCCCGGGACAGGGGTTGGAGACCCAGTACTTC. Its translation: CASSPGQGLETQYF.

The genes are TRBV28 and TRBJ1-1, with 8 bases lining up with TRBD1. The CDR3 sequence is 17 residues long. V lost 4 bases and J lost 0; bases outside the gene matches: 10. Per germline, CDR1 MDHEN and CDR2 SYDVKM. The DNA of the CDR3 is TGTGCCAGCAGTTCACCCGGGACAGGTCGTATGAACACTGAAGCTTTCTTT. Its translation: CASSSPGTGRMNTEAFF.

The CDR3: CASSSGGAYGYTF. DNA for the CDR3: TGCGCCAGCAGTTCCGGCGGAGCCTATGGCTACACCTTC. The chain is built from TRBV5-1 and TRBJ1-2; unclear D gene. Between the trimmed V and J ends, which lost 5 bases and 4 bases, there was a span of 12 bases. The germline V gene has CDR1 SGHRS and CDR2 YFSETQ. This CDR3 is 13 amino acids long.

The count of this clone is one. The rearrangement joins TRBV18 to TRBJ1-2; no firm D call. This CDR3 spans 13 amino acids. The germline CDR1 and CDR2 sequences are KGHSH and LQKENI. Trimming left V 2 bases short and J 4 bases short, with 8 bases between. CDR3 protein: CASSPEGSYGYTF. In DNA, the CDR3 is TGTGCCAGCTCACCAGAGGGCTCCTATGGCTACACCTTC.

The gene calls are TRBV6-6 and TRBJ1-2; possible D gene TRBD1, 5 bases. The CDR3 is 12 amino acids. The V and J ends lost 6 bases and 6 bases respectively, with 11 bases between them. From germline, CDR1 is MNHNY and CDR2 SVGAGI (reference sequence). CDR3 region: CASSLEGDGYTF. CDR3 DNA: TGTGCCAGCAGCCTCGAAGGGGATGGCTACACCTTC.

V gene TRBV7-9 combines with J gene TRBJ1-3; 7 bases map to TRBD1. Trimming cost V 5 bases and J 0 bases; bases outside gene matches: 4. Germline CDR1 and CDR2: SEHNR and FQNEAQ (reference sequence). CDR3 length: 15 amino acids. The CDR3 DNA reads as TGTGCCAGCAGCCGACAGGGCCTCTCTGGAAACACCATATATTTT. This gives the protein CASSRQGLSGNTIYF.

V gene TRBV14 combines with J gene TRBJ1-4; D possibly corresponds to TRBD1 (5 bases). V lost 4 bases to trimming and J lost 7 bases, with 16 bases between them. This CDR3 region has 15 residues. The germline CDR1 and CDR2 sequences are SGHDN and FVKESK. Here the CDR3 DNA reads TGTGCCAGCAGCCCGTTGGGGGGTTCTACTGAAAAACTGTTTTTT. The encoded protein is CASSPLGGSTEKLFF.

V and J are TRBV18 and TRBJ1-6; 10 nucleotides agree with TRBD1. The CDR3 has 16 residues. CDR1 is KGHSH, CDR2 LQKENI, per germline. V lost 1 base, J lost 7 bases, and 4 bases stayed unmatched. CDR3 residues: CASSPQGQGTNSPLHF. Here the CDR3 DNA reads TGTGCCAGCTCACCACAGGGACAGGGGACGAATTCACCCCTCCACTTT.

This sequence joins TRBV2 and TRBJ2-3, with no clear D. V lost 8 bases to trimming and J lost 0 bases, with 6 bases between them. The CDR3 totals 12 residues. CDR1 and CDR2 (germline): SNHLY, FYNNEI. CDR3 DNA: TGTGCCAGCTCTCCAAGCACAGATACGCAGTATTTT. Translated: CASSPSTDTQYF.

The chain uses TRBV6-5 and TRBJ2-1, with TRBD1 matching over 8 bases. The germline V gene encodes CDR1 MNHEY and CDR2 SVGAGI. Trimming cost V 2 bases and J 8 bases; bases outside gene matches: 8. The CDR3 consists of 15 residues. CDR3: CASSYAADRVYEQFF. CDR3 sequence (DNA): TGTGCCAGCAGTTACGCCGCGGACAGGGTCTATGAGCAGTTCTTC.